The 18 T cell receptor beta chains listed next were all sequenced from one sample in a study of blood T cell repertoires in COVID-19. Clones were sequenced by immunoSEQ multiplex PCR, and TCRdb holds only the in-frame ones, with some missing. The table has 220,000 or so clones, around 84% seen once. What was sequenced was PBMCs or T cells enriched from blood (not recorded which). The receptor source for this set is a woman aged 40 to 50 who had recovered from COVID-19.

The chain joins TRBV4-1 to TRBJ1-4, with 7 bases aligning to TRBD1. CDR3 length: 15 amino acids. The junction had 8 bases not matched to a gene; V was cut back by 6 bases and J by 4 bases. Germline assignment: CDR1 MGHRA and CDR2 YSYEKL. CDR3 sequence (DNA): TGCGCCAGCAGACGTGTAGGGACAGTTAATGAAAAACTGTTTTTT. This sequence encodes CASRRVGTVNEKLFF.

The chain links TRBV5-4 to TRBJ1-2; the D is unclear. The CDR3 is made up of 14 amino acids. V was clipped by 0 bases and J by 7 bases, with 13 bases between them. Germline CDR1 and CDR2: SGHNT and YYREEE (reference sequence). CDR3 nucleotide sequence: TGTGCCAGCAGCTTGGTGGGCCCAGCGGGTGGCTACACCTTC. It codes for CASSLVGPAGGYTF.

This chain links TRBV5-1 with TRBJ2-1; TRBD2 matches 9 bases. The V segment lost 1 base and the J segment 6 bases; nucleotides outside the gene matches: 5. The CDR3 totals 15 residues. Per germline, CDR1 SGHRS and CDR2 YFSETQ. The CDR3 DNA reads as TGCGCCAGCAGCTTGCTAGGGACTAGCAGCAATGAGCAGTTCTTC. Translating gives CASSLLGTSSNEQFF.

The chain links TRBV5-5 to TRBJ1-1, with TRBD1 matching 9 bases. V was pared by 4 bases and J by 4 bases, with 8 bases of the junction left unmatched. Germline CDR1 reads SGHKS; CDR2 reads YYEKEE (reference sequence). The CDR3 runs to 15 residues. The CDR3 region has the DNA TGTGCCAGCAGCATTTCTCGACAGGGGGTCACTGAAGCTTTCTTT. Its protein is CASSISRQGVTEAFF.

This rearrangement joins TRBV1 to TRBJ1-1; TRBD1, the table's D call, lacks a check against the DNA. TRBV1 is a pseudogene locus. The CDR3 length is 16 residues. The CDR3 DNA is TGCACCAGCAGCCATCAGGGGACAGGATCCAACACTGAAGCTTTCTTT. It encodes CTSSHQGTGSNTEAFF.

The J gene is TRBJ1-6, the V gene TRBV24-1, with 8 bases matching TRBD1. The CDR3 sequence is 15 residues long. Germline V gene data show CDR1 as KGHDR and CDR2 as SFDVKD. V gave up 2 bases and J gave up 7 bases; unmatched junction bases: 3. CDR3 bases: TGTGCCACCAGTGATTCGGGACAGGAGAATTCACCCCTCCACTTT. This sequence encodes CATSDSGQENSPLHF.

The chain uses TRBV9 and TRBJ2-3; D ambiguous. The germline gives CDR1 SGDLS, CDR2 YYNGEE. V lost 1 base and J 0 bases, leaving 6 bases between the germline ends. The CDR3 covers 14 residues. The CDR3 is CASSVQVSTDTQYF. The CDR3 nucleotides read TGTGCCAGCAGCGTACAGGTTAGCACAGATACGCAGTATTTT.

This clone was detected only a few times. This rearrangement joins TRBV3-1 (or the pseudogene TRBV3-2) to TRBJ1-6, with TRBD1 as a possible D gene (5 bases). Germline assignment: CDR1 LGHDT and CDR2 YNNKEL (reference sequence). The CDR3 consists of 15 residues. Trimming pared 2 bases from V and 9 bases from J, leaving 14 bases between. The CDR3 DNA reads TGTGCCAGCAGCCAATATACCTTGGGGGGTTCACCCCTCCACTTT. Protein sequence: CASSQYTLGGSPLHF.

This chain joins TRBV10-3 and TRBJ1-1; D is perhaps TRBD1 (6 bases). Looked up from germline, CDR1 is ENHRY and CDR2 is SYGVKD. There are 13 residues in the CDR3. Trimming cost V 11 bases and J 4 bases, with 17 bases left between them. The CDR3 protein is CAASGDGGTEAFF. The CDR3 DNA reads TGTGCCGCTTCAGGGGATGGAGGCACTGAAGCTTTCTTT.

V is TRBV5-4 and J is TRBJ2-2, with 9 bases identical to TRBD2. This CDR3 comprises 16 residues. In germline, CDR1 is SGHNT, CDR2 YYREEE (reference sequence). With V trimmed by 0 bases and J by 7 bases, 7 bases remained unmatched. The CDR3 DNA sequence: TGTGCCAGCAGCTTGGGTATAGCGGGAGTAGACGGGGAGCTGTTTTTT. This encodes CASSLGIAGVDGELFF. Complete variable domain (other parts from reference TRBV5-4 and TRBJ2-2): ETGVTQSPTHLIKTRGQQVTLRCSSQSGHNTVSWYQQALGQGPQFIFQYYREEENGRGNFPPRFSGLQFPNYSSELNVNALELDDSALYLCASSLGIAGVDGELFFGEGSRLTVL.

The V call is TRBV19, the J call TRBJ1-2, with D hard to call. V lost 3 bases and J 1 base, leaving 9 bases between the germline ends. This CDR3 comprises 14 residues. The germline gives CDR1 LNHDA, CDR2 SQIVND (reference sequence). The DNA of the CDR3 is TGTGCCAGTAGTATCCCCGGGAATAACTATGGCTACACCTTC. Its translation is CASSIPGNNYGYTF.

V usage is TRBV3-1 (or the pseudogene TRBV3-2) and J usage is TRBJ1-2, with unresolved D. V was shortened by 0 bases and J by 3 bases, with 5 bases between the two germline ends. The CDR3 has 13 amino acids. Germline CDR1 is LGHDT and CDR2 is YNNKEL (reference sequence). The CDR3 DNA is TGTGCCAGCAGCCAAGACGGGTACTATGGCTACACCTTC. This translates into CASSQDGYYGYTF.

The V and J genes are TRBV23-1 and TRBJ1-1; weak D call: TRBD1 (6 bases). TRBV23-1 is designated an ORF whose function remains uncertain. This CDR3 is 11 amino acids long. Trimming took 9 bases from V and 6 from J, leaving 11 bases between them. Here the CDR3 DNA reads TGCGCCAGGGGGGCAGGGGCTGAAGCTTTCTTT. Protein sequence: CARGAGAEAFF.

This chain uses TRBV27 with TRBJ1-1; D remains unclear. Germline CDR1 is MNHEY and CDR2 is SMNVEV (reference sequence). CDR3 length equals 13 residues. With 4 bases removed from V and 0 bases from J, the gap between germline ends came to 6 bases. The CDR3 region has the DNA TGTGCCAGCAGTTCGGGGATGAACACTGAAGCTTTCTTT. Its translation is CASSSGMNTEAFF.

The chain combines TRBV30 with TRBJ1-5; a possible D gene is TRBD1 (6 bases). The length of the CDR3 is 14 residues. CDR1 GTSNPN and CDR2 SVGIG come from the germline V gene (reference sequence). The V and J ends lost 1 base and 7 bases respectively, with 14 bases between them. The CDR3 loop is CAWSGQVRGQPQHF. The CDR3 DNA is TGTGCCTGGAGTGGACAGGTACGAGGGCAGCCCCAGCATTTT.

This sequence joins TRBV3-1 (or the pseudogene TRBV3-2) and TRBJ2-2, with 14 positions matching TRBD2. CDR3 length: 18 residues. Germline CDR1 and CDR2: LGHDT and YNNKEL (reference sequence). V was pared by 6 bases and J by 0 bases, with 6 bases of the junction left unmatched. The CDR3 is CASSVGLAGGPNTGELFF. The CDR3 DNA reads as TGTGCCAGCAGTGTCGGACTAGCGGGAGGACCGAACACCGGGGAGCTGTTTTTT.

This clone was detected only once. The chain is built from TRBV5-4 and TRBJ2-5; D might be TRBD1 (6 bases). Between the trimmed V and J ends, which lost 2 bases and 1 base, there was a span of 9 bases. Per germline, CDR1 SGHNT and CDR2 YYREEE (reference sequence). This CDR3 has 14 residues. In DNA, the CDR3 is TGTGCCAGCAGCTTTGGGACATCCCAAGAGACCCAGTACTTC. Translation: CASSFGTSQETQYF.

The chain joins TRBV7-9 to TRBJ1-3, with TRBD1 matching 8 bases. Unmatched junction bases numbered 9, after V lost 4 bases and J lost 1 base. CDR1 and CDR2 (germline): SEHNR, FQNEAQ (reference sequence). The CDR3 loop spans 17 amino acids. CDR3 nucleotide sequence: TGTGCCAGCAGCTCCGGACAGGGAATTTTGTCTGGAAACACCATATATTTT. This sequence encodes CASSSGQGILSGNTIYF.